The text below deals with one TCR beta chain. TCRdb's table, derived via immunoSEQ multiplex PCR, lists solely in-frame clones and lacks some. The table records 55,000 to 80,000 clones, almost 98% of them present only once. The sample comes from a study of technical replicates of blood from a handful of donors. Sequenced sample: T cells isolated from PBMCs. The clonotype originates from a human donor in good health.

CDR3 sequence: CASSWDSGTYEQYF. CDR3 nucleotide sequence: TGTGCCAGCAGTTGGGACAGCGGTACCTACGAGCAGTACTTC. The genes are TRBV28 and TRBJ2-7, with TRBD1 matching 7 bases. The ends lost 4 bases at V and 2 bases at J; junction bases unmatched: 5. The germline V gene has CDR1 MDHEN and CDR2 SYDVKM. CDR3 size: 14 residues.